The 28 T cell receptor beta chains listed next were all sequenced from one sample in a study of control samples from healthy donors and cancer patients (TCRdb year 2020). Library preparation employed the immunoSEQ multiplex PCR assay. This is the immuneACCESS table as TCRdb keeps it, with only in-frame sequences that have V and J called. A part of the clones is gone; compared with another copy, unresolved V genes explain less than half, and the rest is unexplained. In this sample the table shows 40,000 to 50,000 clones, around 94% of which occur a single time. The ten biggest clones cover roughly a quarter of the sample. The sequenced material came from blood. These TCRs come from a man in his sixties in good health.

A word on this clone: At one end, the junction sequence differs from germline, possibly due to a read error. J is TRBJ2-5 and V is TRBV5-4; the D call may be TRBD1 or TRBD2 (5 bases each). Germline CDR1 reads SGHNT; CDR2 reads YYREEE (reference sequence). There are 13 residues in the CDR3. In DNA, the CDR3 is TGTGCCAGCAGCTTGGCAGAGAATGGGACCCCCGACTTC. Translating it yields CASSLAENGTPDF.

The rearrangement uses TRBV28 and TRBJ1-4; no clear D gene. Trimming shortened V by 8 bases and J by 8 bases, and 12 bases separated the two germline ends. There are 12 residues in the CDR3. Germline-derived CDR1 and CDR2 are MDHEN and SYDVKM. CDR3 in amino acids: CASSQGFEKLFF. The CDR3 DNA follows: TGTGCCAGCTCGCAAGGCTTCGAAAAACTGTTTTTT.

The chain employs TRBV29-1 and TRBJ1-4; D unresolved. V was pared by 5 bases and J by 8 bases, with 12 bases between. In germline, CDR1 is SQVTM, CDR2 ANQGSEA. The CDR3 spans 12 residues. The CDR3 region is CSVRRTQEKLFF. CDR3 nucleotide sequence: TGCAGCGTTCGTCGGACCCAGGAAAAACTGTTTTTT.

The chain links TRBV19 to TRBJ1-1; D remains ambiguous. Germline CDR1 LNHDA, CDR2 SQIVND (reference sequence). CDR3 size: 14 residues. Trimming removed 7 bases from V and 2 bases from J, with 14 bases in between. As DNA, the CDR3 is TGTGCCAGTAAAGAAGCAGTTACCAACACTGAAGCTTTCTTT. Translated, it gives CASKEAVTNTEAFF.

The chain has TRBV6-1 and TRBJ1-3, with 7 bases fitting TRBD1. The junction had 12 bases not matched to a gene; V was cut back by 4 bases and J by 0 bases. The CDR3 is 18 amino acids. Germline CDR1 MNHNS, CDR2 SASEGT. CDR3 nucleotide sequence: TGTGCCAGCAGTGCGGGACAGCCCTCTTACCTCTCTGGAAACACCATATATTTT. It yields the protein CASSAGQPSYLSGNTIYF.

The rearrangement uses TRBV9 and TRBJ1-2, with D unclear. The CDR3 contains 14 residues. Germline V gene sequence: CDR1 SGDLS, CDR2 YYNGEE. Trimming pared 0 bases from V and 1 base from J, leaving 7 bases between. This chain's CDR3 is CASSVATGNYGYTF. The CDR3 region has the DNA TGTGCCAGCAGCGTAGCTACGGGTAACTATGGCTACACCTTC. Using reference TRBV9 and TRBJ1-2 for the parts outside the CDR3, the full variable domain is DSGVTQTPKHLITATGQRVTLRCSPRSGDLSVYWYQQSLDQGLQFLIQYYNGEERAKGNILERFSAQQFPDLHSELNLSSLELGDSALYFCASSVATGNYGYTFGSGTRLTVV.

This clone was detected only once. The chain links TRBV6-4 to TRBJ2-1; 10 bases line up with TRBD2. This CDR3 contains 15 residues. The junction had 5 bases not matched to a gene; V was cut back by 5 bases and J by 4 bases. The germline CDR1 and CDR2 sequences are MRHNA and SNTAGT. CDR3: CASSLSGRAYNEQFF. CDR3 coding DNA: TGTGCCAGCAGTCTCAGCGGGAGGGCGTACAATGAGCAGTTCTTC.

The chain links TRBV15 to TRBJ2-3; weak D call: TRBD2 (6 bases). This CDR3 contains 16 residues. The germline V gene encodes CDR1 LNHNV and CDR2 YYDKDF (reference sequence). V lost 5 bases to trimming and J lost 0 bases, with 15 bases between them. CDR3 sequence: CATSAKRAGSTDTQYF. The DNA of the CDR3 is TGTGCCACCAGCGCGAAACGGGCGGGGAGCACAGATACGCAGTATTTT.

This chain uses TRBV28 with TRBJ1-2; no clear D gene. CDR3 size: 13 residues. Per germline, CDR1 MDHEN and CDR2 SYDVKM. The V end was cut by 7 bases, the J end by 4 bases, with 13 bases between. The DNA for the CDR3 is TGTGCCAGCACCCCCGGGATGGGCTATGGCTACACCTTC. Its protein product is CASTPGMGYGYTF.

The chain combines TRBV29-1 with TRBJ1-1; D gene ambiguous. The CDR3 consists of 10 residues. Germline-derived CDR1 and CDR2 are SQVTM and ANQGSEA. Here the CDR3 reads CRAGNTEAFF. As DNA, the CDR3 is TGCAGGGCAGGGAACACTGAAGCTTTCTTT.

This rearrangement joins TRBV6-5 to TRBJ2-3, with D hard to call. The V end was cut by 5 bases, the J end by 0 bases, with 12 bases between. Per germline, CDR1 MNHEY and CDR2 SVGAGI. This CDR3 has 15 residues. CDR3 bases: TGTGCCAGCAGTCCGGCTCCCCCTAGCACAGATACGCAGTATTTT. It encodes CASSPAPPSTDTQYF.

The CDR3 DNA follows: TGTGCCAGCAGCCAAGACTACCCTAACACTGAAGCTTTCTTT. Protein sequence: CASSQDYPNTEAFF. The chain employs TRBV14 and TRBJ1-1; D remains unclear. The V gene lost 0 bases and the J gene lost 2 bases, with 7 bases spanning the gap. Germline assignment: CDR1 SGHDN and CDR2 FVKESK. The CDR3 sequence is 14 residues long.

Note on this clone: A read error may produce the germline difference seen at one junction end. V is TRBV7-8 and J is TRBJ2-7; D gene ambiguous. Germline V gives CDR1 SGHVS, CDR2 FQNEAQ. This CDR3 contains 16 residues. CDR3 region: CASNLGYAASSYEQYF. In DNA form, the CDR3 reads TGTGCCAGCAACTTAGGATATGCGGCTAGCTCCTACGAGCAGTACTTC.

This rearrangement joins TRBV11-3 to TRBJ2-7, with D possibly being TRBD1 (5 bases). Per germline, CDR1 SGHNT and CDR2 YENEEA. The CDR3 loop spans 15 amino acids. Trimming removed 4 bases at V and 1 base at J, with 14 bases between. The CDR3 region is CASSSTLTGSYEQYF. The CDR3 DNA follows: TGTGCCAGCAGCTCCACCCTCACAGGTTCCTACGAGCAGTACTTC.

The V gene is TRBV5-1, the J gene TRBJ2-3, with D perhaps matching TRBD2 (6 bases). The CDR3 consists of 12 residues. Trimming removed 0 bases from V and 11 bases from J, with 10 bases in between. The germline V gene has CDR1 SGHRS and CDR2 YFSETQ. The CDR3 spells CASSLDLEGQYF. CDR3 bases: TGCGCCAGCAGCTTGGACCTGGAGGGGCAGTATTTT.

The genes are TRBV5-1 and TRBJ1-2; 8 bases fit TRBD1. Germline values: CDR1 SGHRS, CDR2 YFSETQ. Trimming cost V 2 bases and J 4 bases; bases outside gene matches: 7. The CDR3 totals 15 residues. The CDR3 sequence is CASSLLTGGAYGYTF. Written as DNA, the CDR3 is TGCGCCAGCAGCTTACTTACAGGGGGTGCCTATGGCTACACCTTC.

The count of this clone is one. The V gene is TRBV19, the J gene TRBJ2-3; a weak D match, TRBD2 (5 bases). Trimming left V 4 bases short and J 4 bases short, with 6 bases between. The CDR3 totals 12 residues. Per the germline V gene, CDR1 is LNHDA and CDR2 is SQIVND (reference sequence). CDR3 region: CASSKLADTQYF. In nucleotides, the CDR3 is TGTGCCAGTAGTAAACTAGCAGATACGCAGTATTTT. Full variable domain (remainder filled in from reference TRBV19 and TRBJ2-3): DGGITQSPKYLFRKEGQNVTLSCEQNLNHDAMYWYRQDPGQGLRLIYYSQIVNDFQKGDIAEGYSVSREKKESFPLTVTSAQKNPTAFYLCASSKLADTQYFGPGTRLTVL.

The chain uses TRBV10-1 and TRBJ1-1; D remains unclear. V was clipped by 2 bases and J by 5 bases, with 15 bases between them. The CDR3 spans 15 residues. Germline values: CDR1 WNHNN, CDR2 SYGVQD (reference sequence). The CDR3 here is CASSEDPWGGTEAFF. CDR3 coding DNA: TGCGCCAGCAGTGAGGACCCCTGGGGAGGAACTGAAGCTTTCTTT.

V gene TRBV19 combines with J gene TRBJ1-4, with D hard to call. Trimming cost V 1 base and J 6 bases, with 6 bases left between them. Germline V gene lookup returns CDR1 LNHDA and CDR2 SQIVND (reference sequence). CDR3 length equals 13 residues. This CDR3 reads CASSIGRDEKLFF. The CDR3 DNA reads TGTGCCAGTAGTATAGGCCGGGATGAAAAACTGTTTTTT.

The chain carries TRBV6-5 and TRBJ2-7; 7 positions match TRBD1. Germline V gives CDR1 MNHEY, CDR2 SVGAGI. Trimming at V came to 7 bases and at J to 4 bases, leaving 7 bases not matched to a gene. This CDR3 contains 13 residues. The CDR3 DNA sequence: TGTGCCAGCACCCCGGGACAGACATACGAGCAGTACTTC. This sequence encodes CASTPGQTYEQYF.

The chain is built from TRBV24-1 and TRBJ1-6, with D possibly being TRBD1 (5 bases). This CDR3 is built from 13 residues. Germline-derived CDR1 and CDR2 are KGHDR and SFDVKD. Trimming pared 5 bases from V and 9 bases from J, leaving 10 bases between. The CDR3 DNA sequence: TGTGCCACCAGTGGACAGAAGATTTCACCCCTCCACTTT. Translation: CATSGQKISPLHF.

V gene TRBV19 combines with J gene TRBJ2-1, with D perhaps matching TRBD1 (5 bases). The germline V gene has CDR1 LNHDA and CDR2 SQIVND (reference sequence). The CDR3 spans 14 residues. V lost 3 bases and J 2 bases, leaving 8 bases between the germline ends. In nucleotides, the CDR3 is TGTGCCAGTAGTATTAGGACAACCTACAATGAGCAGTTCTTC. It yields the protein CASSIRTTYNEQFF.

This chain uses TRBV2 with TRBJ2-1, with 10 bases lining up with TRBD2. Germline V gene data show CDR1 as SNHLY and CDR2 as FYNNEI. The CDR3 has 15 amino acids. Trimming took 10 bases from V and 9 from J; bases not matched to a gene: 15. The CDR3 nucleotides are TGTGCCACCCGCCAAGAAGCGGGAGGGCCGAGTGAGCAGTTCTTC. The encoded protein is CATRQEAGGPSEQFF.

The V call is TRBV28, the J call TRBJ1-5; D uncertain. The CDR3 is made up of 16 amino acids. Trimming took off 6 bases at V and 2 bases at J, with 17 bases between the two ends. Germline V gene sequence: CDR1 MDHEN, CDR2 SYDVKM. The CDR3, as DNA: TGTGCCAGCAGGGAACTCGGGGTCTTGGGCAATCAGCCCCAGCATTTT. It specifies CASRELGVLGNQPQHF. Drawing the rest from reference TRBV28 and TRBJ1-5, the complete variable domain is DVKVTQSSRYLVKRTGEKVFLECVQDMDHENMFWYRQDPGLGLRLIYFSYDVKMKEKGDIPEGYSVSREKKERFSLILESASTNQTSMYLCASRELGVLGNQPQHFGDGTRLSIL.

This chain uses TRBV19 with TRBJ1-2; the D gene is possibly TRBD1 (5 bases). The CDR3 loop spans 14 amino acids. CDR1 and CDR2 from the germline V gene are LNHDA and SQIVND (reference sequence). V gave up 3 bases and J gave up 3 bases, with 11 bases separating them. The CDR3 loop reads CASSMRQSYYGYTF. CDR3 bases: TGTGCCAGTAGTATGAGACAGAGCTACTATGGCTACACCTTC.

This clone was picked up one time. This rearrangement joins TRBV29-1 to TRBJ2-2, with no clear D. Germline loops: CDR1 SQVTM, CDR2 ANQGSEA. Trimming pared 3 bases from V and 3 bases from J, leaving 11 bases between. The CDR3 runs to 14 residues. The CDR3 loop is CSVEADGYTGELFF. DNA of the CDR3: TGCAGCGTTGAGGCGGACGGGTACACCGGGGAGCTGTTTTTT.

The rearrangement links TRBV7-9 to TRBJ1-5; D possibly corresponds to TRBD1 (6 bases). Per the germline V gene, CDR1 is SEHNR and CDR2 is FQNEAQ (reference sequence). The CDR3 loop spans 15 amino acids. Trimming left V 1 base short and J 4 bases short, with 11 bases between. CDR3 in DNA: TGTGCCAGCAGCTTAGACAGGGCCCCTAATCAGCCCCAGCATTTT. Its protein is CASSLDRAPNQPQHF.

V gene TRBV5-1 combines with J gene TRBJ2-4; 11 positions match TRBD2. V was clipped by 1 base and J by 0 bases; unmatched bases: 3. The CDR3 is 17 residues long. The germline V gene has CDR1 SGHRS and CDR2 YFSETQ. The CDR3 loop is CASSLSTSGRAKNIQYF. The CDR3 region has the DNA TGCGCCAGCAGCTTGAGTACTAGCGGGAGAGCCAAAAACATTCAGTACTTC.